These 9 T cell receptor beta chains came from one sample sequenced in a study of T cells in Graves' hyperthyroidism and ophthalmopathy. Amplification of TCR beta CDR3 regions was performed using RNA transcripts as template. In the first-round RT-PCR of the TCR CDR3, the HTBI primer set was used. TCRdb redid the calling of the multiplex PCR reads with MiXCR, one entry per CDR3 protein. The sample has 250,000 to 300,000 distinct CDR3 sequences, approximately 14% seen once; the top ten hold 30%. Sample: blood. These receptors all come from a woman in her 50s with Graves' hyperthyroidism that later progressed to Graves' ophthalmopathy.

The CDR3 spells CASSLRAGQYTGELFF. In nucleotides, the CDR3 is TGCGCCAGCAGCTTGAGGGCGGGACAATACACCGGGGAGCTGTTTTTT. The rearrangement uses TRBV5-1 and TRBJ2-2; D tentatively reads TRBD1 or TRBD2 (6 bases each). The CDR3 length is 16 residues. The germline V and J ends were trimmed by 1 base and 3 bases, with 13 bases remaining between them. CDR1 and CDR2 (germline): SGHRS, YFSETQ.

This clonotype was seen many times. Here the CDR3 reads CATSDPTGIGNEQFF. Written as DNA, the CDR3 is TGTGCCACCAGTGATCCAACAGGGATCGGCAATGAGCAGTTCTTC. The chain couples TRBV24-1 to TRBJ2-1; the D gene is possibly TRBD1 (6 bases). The CDR3 is 15 residues long. Germline lookup yields CDR1 KGHDR and CDR2 SFDVKD. V lost 3 bases, J lost 6 bases, and 14 bases lay in between.

V usage is TRBV27 and J usage is TRBJ1-2, with TRBD1 identical over 9 bases. This CDR3 comprises 13 residues. Germline V gene data show CDR1 as MNHEY and CDR2 as SMNVEV (reference sequence). V shed 3 bases, J shed 7 bases, and the junction held 3 bases outside the gene matches. The DNA of the CDR3 is TGTGCCAGCAGTTTCGACAGGGGGACTGGCTACACCTTC. It translates to CASSFDRGTGYTF.

This clonotype was recorded at least ten times. The CDR3 loop reads CASSDHLRVASYEQYF. The DNA for the CDR3 is TGTGCCAGCAGCGACCACTTGAGGGTAGCTTCCTACGAGCAGTACTTC. The chain has TRBV7-6 and TRBJ2-7; maybe TRBD2 (5 bases). Trimming stripped 5 bases from V and 1 base from J, with 18 bases between. The CDR3 is made up of 16 amino acids. Germline CDR1 SGHVS, CDR2 FNYEAQ.

This clonotype has just one count. The chain combines TRBV5-4 with TRBJ2-3; 9 bases map to TRBD2. This CDR3 comprises 17 residues. Germline CDR1 is SGHNT and CDR2 is YYREEE (reference sequence). V gave up 7 bases and J gave up 6 bases; unmatched junction bases: 18. Here the CDR3 reads CASSLWASGTSSDTQYF. CDR3 coding DNA: TGTGCCAGCTCCCTCTGGGCTAGCGGGACCTCCTCGGATACGCAGTATTTT.

This clonotype occurred many times. This chain joins TRBV11-2 and TRBJ2-3, with 8 bases lining up with TRBD2. This CDR3 spans 16 amino acids. Per the germline V gene, CDR1 is SGHAT and CDR2 is FQNNGV. V was pared by 1 base and J by 6 bases, with 9 bases of the junction left unmatched. The DNA of the CDR3 is TGTGCCAGCAGCTTAGGGATCGGGAGGGCCACGGATACGCAGTATTTT. Amino acid sequence: CASSLGIGRATDTQYF.

The chain recombines TRBV7-2 with TRBJ1-2, with D uncertain. CDR3 size: 14 residues. Per germline, CDR1 SGHTA and CDR2 FQGNSA. The germline V and J ends were trimmed by 1 base and 2 bases, with 8 bases remaining between them. The CDR3 bases are TGTGCCAGCAGCTTAGAGGCAGTCAACTATGGCTACACCTTC. This encodes CASSLEAVNYGYTF.

This clonotype has a handful of counts. The chain carries TRBV5-5 and TRBJ1-3, with D possibly TRBD1 on 6 matching bases. The CDR3 has 15 amino acids. Germline V lookup: CDR1 SGHKS, CDR2 YYEKEE (reference sequence). Trimming stripped 2 bases from V and 0 bases from J, with 9 bases between. The CDR3 nucleotides read TGTGCCAGCAGCTTACAGGGAACCTCTGGAAACACCATATATTTT. Its translation: CASSLQGTSGNTIYF.

Only a few counts were recorded for this clonotype. This may come from a read error, since a much larger clone is one base off. This chain connects TRBV20-1 to TRBJ1-1, with 7 nucleotides matching TRBD1. There are 11 residues in the CDR3. V lost 2 bases and J lost 11; bases outside the gene matches: 5. The V gene's germline CDR1 is DFQATT and CDR2 SNEGSKA (reference sequence). For the CDR3, the DNA is TGCAGTGCTAGAATACAGGGGCCTGCTTTCTTT. Its translation is CSARIQGPAFF.